Shown below are 13 T cell receptor beta chains from a single sample sequenced in a study of shared clonotypes between healthy human individuals. The data were produced by immunoSEQ multiplex PCR, yet TCRdb's version contains in-frame clones alone and is incomplete. The profile shows fewer than 600,000 clones, around 77% of them singletons. Sequenced material: PBMCs. The receptor source for this set is a middle-aged woman in good health. Some clones in this sample may be carry-over from other donors' samples.

This clone came up many times. This sequence joins TRBV10-3 and TRBJ1-5; D unclear. The germline V gene has CDR1 ENHRY and CDR2 SYGVKD. Trimming removed 3 bases from V and 1 base from J, with 4 bases in between. This CDR3 comprises 13 residues. DNA for the CDR3: TGTGCCATCAGTGAACAGAGCAATCAGCCCCAGCATTTT. Translating it yields CAISEQSNQPQHF.

J is TRBJ1-2 and V is TRBV5-1, with 7 bases identical to TRBD1. After removal of 4 bases from V and 5 bases from J, the junction contained 14 bases not matched to a gene. Germline loops: CDR1 SGHRS, CDR2 YFSETQ. The CDR3 extends over 16 amino acids. The CDR3 region has the DNA TGCGCCAGCAGCCCCACCGGGACAGCTACCCGTTATGGCTACACCTTC. Protein sequence: CASSPTGTATRYGYTF.

This clone was detected only a few times. The genes are TRBV6-5 and TRBJ1-2; 7 bases fit TRBD1. CDR1 is MNHEY, CDR2 SVGAGI, per germline. The CDR3 is made up of 14 amino acids. V lost 6 bases to trimming and J lost 3 bases; unmatched junction nucleotides: 7. In DNA form, the CDR3 reads TGTGCCAGCAGCAAGGCAGGGACAGACTATGGCTACACCTTC. Translation: CASSKAGTDYGYTF.

About this clone itself: A far larger clone is one nucleotide away, so this likely arose from a read error. The sample carries other DNA sequences with the same CDR3. The V and J genes are TRBV30 and TRBJ2-7; no definite D call. The germline gives CDR1 GTSNPN, CDR2 SVGIG (reference sequence). The CDR3 has 16 residues. Trimming stripped 2 bases from V and 3 bases from J, with 20 bases between. The CDR3 here is CAWSLYVTGGYYEQYF. The DNA for the CDR3 is TGTGCCTGGAGTCTATATGTGACTGGCGGCTACTACGAGCAGTACTTC.

This chain connects TRBV14 to TRBJ1-1; D remains ambiguous. Germline V CDR1 and CDR2: SGHDN, FVKESK. The CDR3 extends over 14 amino acids. Trimming removed 3 bases at V and 1 base at J, with 9 bases between. As DNA, the CDR3 is TGTGCCAGCAGCCAGGTTAATCCGAACACTGAAGCTTTCTTT. Protein sequence: CASSQVNPNTEAFF.

This sequence joins TRBV5-4 and TRBJ2-7; the D gene could be TRBD1 or TRBD2 (5 bases each). From germline, CDR1 is SGHNT and CDR2 YYREEE (reference sequence). The CDR3 covers 13 residues. With 3 bases removed from V and 4 bases from J, the gap between germline ends came to 11 bases. Here the CDR3 DNA reads TGTGCCAGCAGCTCCCGGGACGTGTACGAGCAGTACTTC. Its protein product is CASSSRDVYEQYF.

This clone was seen at least ten times. The sample contains more than one DNA sequence encoding this CDR3. The J gene is TRBJ2-7, the V gene TRBV19; 10 nucleotides match TRBD1. V shed 6 bases and J 5 bases; nucleotides not matched to a gene: 7. CDR1 and CDR2 from the germline V gene are LNHDA and SQIVND (reference sequence). The length of the CDR3 is 14 residues. In nucleotides, the CDR3 is TGTGCCAGTAGAGGGACAGGGGAGATAGACGAGCAGTACTTC. Amino acids: CASRGTGEIDEQYF.

This chain connects TRBV28 to TRBJ2-3, with 9 bases fitting TRBD2. The CDR3 is made up of 18 amino acids. CDR1 is MDHEN and CDR2 is SYDVKM in the germline V gene. V lost 5 bases and J lost 2; bases outside the gene matches: 14. The CDR3 here is CASSTAGGPSFVTDTQYF. In DNA form, the CDR3 reads TGTGCCAGCAGTACGGCGGGAGGGCCATCATTTGTCACAGATACGCAGTATTTT.

This clone was counted a single time. This chain uses TRBV27 with TRBJ2-2; D is uncertain. The CDR3 has 15 amino acids. The germline CDR1 and CDR2 sequences are MNHEY and SMNVEV (reference sequence). Trimming took 4 bases from V and 3 from J, leaving 12 bases between them. The CDR3 protein is CASSSLIRDTGELFF. CDR3 DNA sequence: TGTGCCAGCAGTTCCTTGATCCGCGACACCGGGGAGCTGTTTTTT.

The rearrangement joins TRBV28 to TRBJ1-1; D is ambiguous. The CDR3 covers 13 residues. Deletions cut 6 bases from V and 5 bases from J, with 13 bases between. CDR1 is MDHEN, CDR2 SYDVKM, per germline. CDR3 nucleotides: TGTGCCAGCAGCCCCCCGTGGGCTACTGAAGCTTTCTTT. This encodes CASSPPWATEAFF. The full variable domain, rest sourced from reference TRBV28 and TRBJ1-1, is DVKVTQSSRYLVKRTGEKVFLECVQDMDHENMFWYRQDPGLGLRLIYFSYDVKMKEKGDIPEGYSVSREKKERFSLILESASTNQTSMYLCASSPPWATEAFFGQGTRLTVV.

A word on this clone: Other nucleotide sequences from this sample produce the same CDR3. This chain links TRBV6-6 with TRBJ2-7, with TRBD1 matching over 9 bases. J lost 5 bases, V lost 0 bases, and 5 bases had no gene match. The CDR3 contains 15 residues. Germline CDR1 MNHNY, CDR2 SVGAGI (reference sequence). CDR3 residues: CASSYSQGARNEQYF. CDR3 nucleotide sequence: TGTGCCAGCAGTTACTCACAGGGGGCTAGGAACGAGCAGTACTTC.

This rearrangement joins TRBV6-1 to TRBJ2-7; D might be TRBD1 (6 bases). Germline CDR1 reads MNHNS; CDR2 reads SASEGT. Trimming pared 7 bases from V and 3 bases from J, leaving 16 bases between. The CDR3 is made up of 14 amino acids. The CDR3, as DNA: TGTGCCAGCAATCTCCAACAACAGGGCTACGAGCAGTACTTC. This codes for CASNLQQQGYEQYF.

The gene calls are TRBV27 and TRBJ1-4, with no clear D. V lost 5 bases and J lost 0, with 13 bases in between. The CDR3 spans 16 residues. Germline values: CDR1 MNHEY, CDR2 SMNVEV (reference sequence). CDR3 region: CASSPTYVATNEKLFF. As DNA, the CDR3 is TGTGCCAGCAGTCCCACCTACGTTGCAACTAATGAAAAACTGTTTTTT. The full variable domain, rest sourced from reference TRBV27 and TRBJ1-4, is EAQVTQNPRYLITVTGKKLTVTCSQNMNHEYMSWYRQDPGLGLRQIYYSMNVEVTDKGDVPEGYKVSRKEKRNFPLILESPSPNQTSLYFCASSPTYVATNEKLFFGSGTQLSVL.